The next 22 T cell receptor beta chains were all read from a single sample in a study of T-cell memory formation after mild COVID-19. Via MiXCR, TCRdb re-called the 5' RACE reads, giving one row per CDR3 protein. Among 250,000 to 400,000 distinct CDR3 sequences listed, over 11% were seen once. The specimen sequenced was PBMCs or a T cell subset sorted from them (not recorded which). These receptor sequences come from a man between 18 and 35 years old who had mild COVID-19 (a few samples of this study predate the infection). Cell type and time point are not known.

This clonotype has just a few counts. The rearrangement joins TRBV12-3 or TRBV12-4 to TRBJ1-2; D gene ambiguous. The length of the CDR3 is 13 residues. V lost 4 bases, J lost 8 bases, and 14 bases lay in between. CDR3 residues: CASSSSTGVGYTF. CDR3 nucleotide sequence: TGTGCCAGCAGTTCCTCCACGGGTGTGGGCTACACCTTC.

The CDR3 DNA sequence: TGTGCCAGCAGCGAAGTACTTGGTTCACCCCTCCACTTT. This codes for CASSEVLGSPLHF. V usage is TRBV9 and J usage is TRBJ1-6, with D hard to call. Germline V gene sequence: CDR1 SGDLS, CDR2 YYNGEE. The V gene lost 3 bases and the J gene lost 9 bases, with 10 bases spanning the gap. The CDR3 runs 13 residues.

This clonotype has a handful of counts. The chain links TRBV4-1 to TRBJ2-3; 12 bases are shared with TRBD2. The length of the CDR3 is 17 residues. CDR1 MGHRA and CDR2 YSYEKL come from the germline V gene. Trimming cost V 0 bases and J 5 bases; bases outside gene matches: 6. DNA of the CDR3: TGCGCCAGCAGCCAAGATGCTAGCGGGGGGGCAGGAGATACGCAGTATTTT. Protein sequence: CASSQDASGGAGDTQYF.

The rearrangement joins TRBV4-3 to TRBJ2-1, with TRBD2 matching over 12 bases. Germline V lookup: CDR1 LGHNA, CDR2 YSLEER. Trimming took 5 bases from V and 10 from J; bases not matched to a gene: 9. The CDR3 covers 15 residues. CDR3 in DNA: TGCGCCAGCAGCGAACTAGCGGGGGGTCCTAGGGAGCAGTTCTTC. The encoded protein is CASSELAGGPREQFF.

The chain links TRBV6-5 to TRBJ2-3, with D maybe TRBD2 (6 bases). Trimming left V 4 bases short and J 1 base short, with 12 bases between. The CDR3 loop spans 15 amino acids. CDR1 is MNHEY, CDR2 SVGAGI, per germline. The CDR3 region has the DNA TGTGCCAGCAGTTCGGGCGGGGAGGGCACAGATACGCAGTATTTT. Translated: CASSSGGEGTDTQYF.

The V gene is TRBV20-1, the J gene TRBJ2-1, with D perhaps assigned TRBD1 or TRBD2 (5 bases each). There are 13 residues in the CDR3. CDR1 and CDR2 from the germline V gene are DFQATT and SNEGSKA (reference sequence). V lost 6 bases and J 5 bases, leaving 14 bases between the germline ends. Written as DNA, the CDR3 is TGCAGTGCCTCGGACTTGGGACACAATGAGCAGTTCTTC. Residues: CSASDLGHNEQFF.

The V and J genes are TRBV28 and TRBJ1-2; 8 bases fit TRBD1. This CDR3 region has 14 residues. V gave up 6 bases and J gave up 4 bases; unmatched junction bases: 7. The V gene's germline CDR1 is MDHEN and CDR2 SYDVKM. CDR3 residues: CASSEDRAPYGYTF. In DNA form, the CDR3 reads TGTGCCAGCAGCGAGGACAGGGCCCCCTATGGCTACACCTTC.

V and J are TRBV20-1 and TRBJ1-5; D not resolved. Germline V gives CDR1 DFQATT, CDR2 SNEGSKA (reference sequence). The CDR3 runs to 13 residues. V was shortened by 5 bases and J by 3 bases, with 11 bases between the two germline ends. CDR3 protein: CSAQGLINQPQHF. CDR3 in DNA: TGCAGTGCTCAAGGACTGATCAATCAGCCCCAGCATTTT.

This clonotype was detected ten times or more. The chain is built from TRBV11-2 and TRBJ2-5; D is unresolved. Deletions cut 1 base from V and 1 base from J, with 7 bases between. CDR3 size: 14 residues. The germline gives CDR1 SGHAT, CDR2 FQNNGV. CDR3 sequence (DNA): TGTGCCAGCAGCTTAGTCGCACCCCAAGAGACCCAGTACTTC. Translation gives CASSLVAPQETQYF. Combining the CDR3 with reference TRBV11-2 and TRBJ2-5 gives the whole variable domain EAGVAQSPRYKIIEKRQSVAFWCNPISGHATLYWYQQILGQGPKLLIQFQNNGVVDDSQLPKDRFSAERLKGVDSTLKIQPAKLEDSAVYLCASSLVAPQETQYFGPGTRLLVL.

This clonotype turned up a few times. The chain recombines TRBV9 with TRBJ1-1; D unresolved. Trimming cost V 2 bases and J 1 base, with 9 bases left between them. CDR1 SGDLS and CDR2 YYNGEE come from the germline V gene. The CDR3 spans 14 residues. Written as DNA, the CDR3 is TGTGCCAGCAGCGTGACCGCAGAGAACACTGAAGCTTTCTTT. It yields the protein CASSVTAENTEAFF.

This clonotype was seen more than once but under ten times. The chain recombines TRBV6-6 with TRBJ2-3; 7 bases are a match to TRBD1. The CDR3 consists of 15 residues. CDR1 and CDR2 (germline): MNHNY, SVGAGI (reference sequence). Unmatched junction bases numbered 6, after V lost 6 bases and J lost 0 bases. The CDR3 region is CASSKQGMSTDTQYF. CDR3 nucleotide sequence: TGTGCCAGCAGCAAACAGGGGATGAGCACAGATACGCAGTATTTT.

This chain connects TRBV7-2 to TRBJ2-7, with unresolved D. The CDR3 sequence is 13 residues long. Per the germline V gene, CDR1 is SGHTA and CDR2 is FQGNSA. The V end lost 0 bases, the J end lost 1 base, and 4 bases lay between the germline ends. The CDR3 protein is CASSLANSYEQYF. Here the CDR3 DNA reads TGTGCCAGCAGCTTAGCCAATTCCTACGAGCAGTACTTC.

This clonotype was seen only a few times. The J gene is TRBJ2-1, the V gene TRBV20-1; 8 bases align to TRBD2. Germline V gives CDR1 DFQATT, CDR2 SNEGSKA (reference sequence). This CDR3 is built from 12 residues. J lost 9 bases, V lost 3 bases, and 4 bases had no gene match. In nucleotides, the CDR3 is TGCAGTGCTAGTAGCGGGGACGGTGAGCAGTTCTTC. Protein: CSASSGDGEQFF.

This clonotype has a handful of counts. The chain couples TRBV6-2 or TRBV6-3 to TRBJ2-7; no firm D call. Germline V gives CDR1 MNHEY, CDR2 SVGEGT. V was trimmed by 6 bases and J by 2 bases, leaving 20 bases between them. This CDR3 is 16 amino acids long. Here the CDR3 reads CASRPEAWTTPYEQYV. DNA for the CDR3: TGTGCCAGCAGACCCGAAGCCTGGACGACCCCCTACGAGCAGTACGTC.

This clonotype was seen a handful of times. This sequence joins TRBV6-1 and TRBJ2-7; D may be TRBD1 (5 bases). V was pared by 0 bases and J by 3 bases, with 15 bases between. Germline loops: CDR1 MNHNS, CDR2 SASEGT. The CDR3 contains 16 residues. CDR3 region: CASSEAGPTDGYEQYF. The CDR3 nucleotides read TGTGCCAGCAGTGAAGCGGGGCCCACAGACGGCTACGAGCAGTACTTC.

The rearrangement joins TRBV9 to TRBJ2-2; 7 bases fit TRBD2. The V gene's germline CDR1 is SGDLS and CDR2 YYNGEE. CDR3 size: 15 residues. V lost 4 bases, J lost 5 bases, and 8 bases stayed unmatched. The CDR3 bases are TGTGCCAGCAGCCCCCCGGGACTACTAACCGGGGAGCTGTTTTTT. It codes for CASSPPGLLTGELFF.

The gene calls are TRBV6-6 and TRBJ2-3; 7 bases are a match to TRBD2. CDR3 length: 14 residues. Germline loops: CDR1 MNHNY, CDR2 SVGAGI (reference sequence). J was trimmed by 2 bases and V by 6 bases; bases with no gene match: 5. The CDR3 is CASRSAGTTDTQYF. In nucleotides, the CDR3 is TGTGCCAGCAGGTCAGCGGGGACCACAGATACGCAGTATTTT.

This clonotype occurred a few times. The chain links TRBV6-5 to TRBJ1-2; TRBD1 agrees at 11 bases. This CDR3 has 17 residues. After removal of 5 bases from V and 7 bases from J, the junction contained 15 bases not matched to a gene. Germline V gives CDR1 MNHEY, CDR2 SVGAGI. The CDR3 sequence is CASSTGFRDRGFGGYTF. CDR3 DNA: TGTGCCAGCAGTACTGGGTTTCGGGACAGGGGGTTTGGTGGCTACACCTTC.

CDR3 sequence reads: CASSPWDRANEQFF. DNA of the CDR3: TGTGCCAGCTCACCATGGGACAGGGCAAATGAGCAGTTCTTC. The chain is built from TRBV18 and TRBJ2-1; TRBD1 aligns across 9 bases. CDR3 length equals 14 residues. Losses at the gene ends were 2 bases for V and 7 bases for J; bases not matched to a gene: 3. Germline V CDR1 and CDR2: KGHSH, LQKENI.

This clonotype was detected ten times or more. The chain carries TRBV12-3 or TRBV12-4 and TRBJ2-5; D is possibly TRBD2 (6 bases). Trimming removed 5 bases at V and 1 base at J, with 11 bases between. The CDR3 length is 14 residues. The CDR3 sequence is CASSPWTTQETQYF. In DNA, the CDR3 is TGTGCCAGCAGTCCCTGGACTACCCAAGAGACCCAGTACTTC.

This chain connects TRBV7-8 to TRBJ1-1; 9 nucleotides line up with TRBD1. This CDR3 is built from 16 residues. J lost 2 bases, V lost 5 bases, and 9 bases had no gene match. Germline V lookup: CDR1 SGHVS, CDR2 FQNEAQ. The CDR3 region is CASSQRTGAINTEAFF. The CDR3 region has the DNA TGTGCCAGCAGCCAACGGACAGGGGCGATTAACACTGAAGCTTTCTTT.

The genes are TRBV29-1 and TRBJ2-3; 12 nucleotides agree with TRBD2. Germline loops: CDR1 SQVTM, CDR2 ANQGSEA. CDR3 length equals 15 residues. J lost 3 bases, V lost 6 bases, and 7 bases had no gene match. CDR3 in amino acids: CSVGLTSGGTDTQYF. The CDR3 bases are TGCAGCGTGGGTCTGACTAGCGGGGGAACAGATACGCAGTATTTT.